A selection of T cell receptor beta chains follows, all from one sample in a study of siplizumab effects on memory and regulatory T cells. Sequencing was performed with immunoSEQ multiplex PCR; in TCRdb, only in-frame clones are kept and a portion is missing. The sample consists of 80,000 to 130,000 clones, about 91% of them appearing once. The sample taken for sequencing was Tregs sorted from blood. Source of these receptors: a human donor in good health. Both conserved end residues are part of each CDR3. The D gene is left open where the match is weak. Part of the rows lack a size; the others show once, few, many or a class for expanded clones.

>-|TRBJ2-3|TRBD1|TRBV18
CASSSMTGTTDTQYF
TGTGCCAGCTCATCGATGACAGGGACCACAGATACGCAGTATTTT
>-|TRBJ1-2|-|TRBV6-6
CASSTDSTYGYTF
TGTGCCAGCAGCACGGACAGCACCTATGGCTACACCTTC
>-|TRBJ2-7|-|TRBV7-3
CASSRFPGPPF
TGTGCCAGCAGCCGCTTCCCGGGACCCCCTTTC
>once|TRBJ1-2|-|TRBV4-1
CASSQTVGYGYTF
TGCGCCAGCAGCCAGACCGTGGGCTATGGCTACACCTTC
>once|TRBJ1-2|TRBD1|TRBV9
CASSVAGTGGSGYTF
TGTGCCAGCAGCGTAGCCGGGACAGGGGGCTCTGGCTACACCTTC
>-|TRBJ1-1|TRBD1|TRBV5-1
CASSSTTGMNTEAFF
TGCGCCAGCAGCTCTACGACAGGGATGAACACTGAAGCTTTCTTT
>-|TRBJ2-1|-|TRBV25-1
CASSEYYADEQFF
TGTGCCAGCAGTGAATATTATGCGGATGAGCAGTTCTTC
>-|TRBJ2-5|-|TRBV5-1
CASSTITQETQYF
TGCGCCAGCAGCACGATAACTCAAGAGACCCAGTACTTC
>few|TRBJ2-3|-|TRBV5-6
CASSFVQAKDTQYF
TGTGCCAGCAGCTTTGTGCAAGCCAAAGATACGCAGTATTTT
>-|TRBJ2-5|TRBD2|TRBV13
CASSFSGSRTQYF
TGTGCCAGCAGCTTTAGCGGGAGCAGGACCCAGTACTTC
>-|TRBJ1-2|-|TRBV18
CASSRGTSRAKGGGYTF
TGTGCCAGCTCACGAGGGACTTCCAGAGCAAAGGGCGGAGGCTACACCTTC
>-|TRBJ2-7|TRBD2|TRBV11-2
CASSLASGSTYEQYF
TGTGCCAGCAGCTTAGCTAGCGGGAGTACCTACGAGCAGTACTTC
>-|TRBJ2-7|-|TRBV18
CASSPPNRGGYEQYF
TGTGCCAGCTCACCACCGAACAGGGGGGGCTACGAGCAGTACTTC
>-|TRBJ2-3|TRBD2|TRBV18
CASSLDLAGVWDTQYF
TGTGCCAGCTCACTTGATCTAGCGGGAGTCTGGGATACGCAGTATTTT
>-|TRBJ2-1|-|TRBV4-1
CASSQEAFSYNEQFF
TGCGCCAGCAGCCAAGAGGCTTTCTCCTACAATGAGCAGTTCTTC
>-|TRBJ1-1|-|TRBV2
CASSDRVVTEAFF
TGTGCCAGCAGTGATCGTGTGGTCACTGAAGCTTTCTTT
>-|TRBJ2-4|-|TRBV29-1
CSVGEAKNIQYF
TGCAGCGTGGGGGAGGCCAAAAACATTCAGTACTTC
>few|TRBJ1-5|-|TRBV2
CASSSRGGAEPQHF
TGTGCCAGCAGCTCTAGGGGGGGCGCGGAGCCCCAGCATTTT
>-|TRBJ1-4|TRBD1|TRBV9
CASSGGQGNIPEKLFF
TGTGCCAGCAGCGGCGGACAGGGGAACATCCCTGAAAAACTGTTTTTT
>-|TRBJ2-2|-|TRBV5-1
CASSSRGGGRNAGELFF
TGCGCCAGCAGCTCACGGGGTGGGGGGCGCAACGCCGGGGAGCTGTTTTTT
>once|TRBJ2-1|-|TRBV25-1
CASTRLGGNNEQFF
TGTGCCAGCACTCGACTAGGGGGTAACAATGAGCAGTTCTTC
>-|TRBJ1-4|-|TRBV14
CASSQARGGEKLFF
TGTGCCAGCAGCCAAGCTCGTGGTGGTGAAAAACTGTTTTTT
>-|TRBJ1-1|-|TRBV5-1
CASSPSQVNTEAFF
TGCGCCAGCAGCCCATCTCAGGTTAACACTGAAGCTTTCTTT
>many|TRBJ2-3|TRBD2|TRBV6-1
CASNELTSGRPDTQYF
TGTGCCAGCAATGAACTGACTAGCGGGCGTCCAGATACGCAGTATTTT
>-|TRBJ2-3|-|TRBV19
CASSIDRIADTQYF
TGTGCCAGTAGTATAGATCGGATAGCAGATACGCAGTATTTT
>-|TRBJ2-1|TRBD1|TRBV7-8
CASSFRGRSSYNEQFF
TGTGCCAGCAGCTTCAGGGGGAGAAGCTCCTACAATGAGCAGTTCTTC
>-|TRBJ1-1|TRBD1|TRBV29-1
CSVATGDTEAFF
TGCAGCGTGGCGACAGGGGACACTGAAGCTTTCTTT
>-|TRBJ2-7|TRBD2|TRBV5-1
CASSSTSGSYEQYF
TGCGCCAGCAGCTCCACTAGCGGGAGCTACGAGCAGTACTTC
>-|TRBJ1-2|TRBD1|TRBV18
CASSPPGQGSYGYTF
TGTGCCAGCTCACCACCTGGACAGGGAAGTTATGGCTACACCTTC
>-|TRBJ2-7|TRBD2|TRBV28
CASTPGGREGYEQYF
TGTGCCAGCACCCCTGGCGGGAGGGAGGGGTACGAGCAGTACTTC
>-|TRBJ2-5|TRBD1|TRBV6-5
CASRDWDSEQETQYF
TGTGCCAGCAGGGATTGGGACAGTGAACAAGAGACCCAGTACTTC
>-|TRBJ2-2|-|TRBV29-1
CSVEVRNTGELFF
TGCAGCGTTGAGGTCAGGAACACCGGGGAGCTGTTTTTT
>-|TRBJ2-5|-|TRBV5-1
CASSLASHGGLETQYF
TGCGCCAGCAGCTTGGCCTCGCACGGGGGCCTAGAGACCCAGTACTTC
>once|TRBJ1-5|-|TRBV19
CASSISASQPQHF
TGTGCCAGTAGTATTTCGGCAAGTCAGCCCCAGCATTTT
>-|TRBJ2-6|-|TRBV4-2
CASSVSCKLQSRANVLTF
TGTGCCAGCAGCGTTTCTTGCAAGTTACAAAGTCGGGCCAACGTCCTGACTTTC
>-|TRBJ2-2|-|TRBV7-2
CASSLDPSSGELFF
TGTGCCAGCAGCTTAGACCCTTCATCCGGGGAGCTGTTTTTT
>-|TRBJ1-1|-|TRBV6-1
CASSSPSTTEAFF
TGTGCCAGCAGTTCTCCCAGTACCACTGAAGCTTTCTTT
>-|TRBJ2-2|-|TRBV4-2
CASSQVLWENTGELFF
TGTGCCAGCAGCCAAGTGCTGTGGGAGAACACCGGGGAGCTGTTTTTT
>-|TRBJ2-7|TRBD1|TRBV19
CASSKTGGSYEQYF
TGTGCCAGTAGTAAAACAGGGGGATCCTACGAGCAGTACTTC
>-|TRBJ2-2|-|TRBV7-3
CASSPSRSHTGELFF
TGTGCCAGCAGCCCCTCGCGGTCGCACACCGGGGAGCTGTTTTTT
>-|TRBJ1-1|-|TRBV5-1
CASSLRVGDTEAFF
TGCGCCAGCAGCTTGCGGGTTGGGGACACTGAAGCTTTCTTT
>-|TRBJ1-1|-|TRBV18
CASSPPGQGLIEAFF
TGTGCCAGCTCACCACCTGGCCAGGGGCTCATTGAAGCTTTCTTT
>-|TRBJ2-7|TRBD2|TRBV7-9
CASSRLAGSSSLEQYF
TGTGCCAGCAGCCGTCTAGCGGGAAGCTCCTCTCTCGAGCAGTACTTC
>-|TRBJ1-5|-|TRBV6-1
CASSEASNQPQHF
TGTGCCAGCAGTGAAGCAAGCAATCAGCCCCAGCATTTT
>-|TRBJ2-7|-|TRBV5-3
CARKGWRLVDEQYF
TGTGCCAGAAAGGGCTGGCGGTTGGTAGATGAGCAGTACTTC
>-|TRBJ1-2|-|TRBV30
CAWVRIGASGYTF
TGTGCCTGGGTTCGTATTGGGGCTAGTGGCTACACCTTC
>-|TRBJ1-2|-|TRBV5-1
CASSLTEARGYGYTF
TGCGCCAGCAGCTTGACGGAGGCCCGAGGGTATGGCTACACCTTC
>-|TRBJ2-1|-|TRBV27
CASSFGRSSYNEQFF
TGTGCCAGCAGTTTTGGTCGAAGCTCCTACAATGAGCAGTTCTTC
>-|TRBJ2-1|TRBD1|TRBV2
CASRMTGTGHPRVSYNEQFF
TGTGCCAGCAGAATGACCGGGACAGGCCACCCACGGGTCTCCTACAATGAGCAGTTCTTC
>-|TRBJ1-2|-|TRBV10-1
CASLWGLDGYTF
TGCGCCAGCTTGTGGGGGTTAGACGGCTACACCTTC
>-|TRBJ2-6|-|TRBV19
CASSSFGSGANVLTF
TGTGCCAGTAGTTCGTTCGGCTCTGGGGCCAACGTCCTGACTTTC
>-|TRBJ2-1|-|TRBV5-1
CASSLGEVFGNEQFF
TGCGCCAGCAGCTTAGGAGAGGTCTTTGGCAATGAGCAGTTCTTC
>-|TRBJ2-3|TRBD2|TRBV7-2
CASSPTGYGLGADTQYF
TGTGCCAGCAGCCCTACAGGATACGGACTAGGCGCAGATACGCAGTATTTT
>-|TRBJ2-1|-|TRBV5-6
CASSRIDREVYNEQFF
TGTGCCAGCAGCAGAATCGACAGGGAGGTCTACAATGAGCAGTTCTTC
>-|TRBJ2-1|-|TRBV4-1
CASSQRGRTSYNEQFF
TGCGCCAGCAGCCAACGCGGGCGGACCTCCTACAATGAGCAGTTCTTC
>once|TRBJ2-2|-|TRBV7-3
CASSLTGAANTGELFF
TGTGCCAGCAGCTTAACGGGGGCAGCGAACACCGGGGAGCTGTTTTTT
>-|TRBJ2-3|-|TRBV1
CTSSQAPHSGRDTDTQYF
TGCACCAGCAGCCAAGCCCCCCATAGCGGGAGGGACACAGATACGCAGTATTTT
>-|TRBJ1-2|-|TRBV7-2
CASSFREGYGYTF
TGTGCCAGCAGCTTCAGGGAAGGCTATGGCTACACCTTC
>once|TRBJ2-3|-|TRBV7-8
CASSLADPGVGGTDTQYF
TGTGCCAGCAGCTTAGCGGATCCAGGAGTAGGCGGCACAGATACGCAGTATTTT